Listed here are 32 T cell receptor beta chains from one sample, sequenced in a study of cytomegalovirus exposure and HLA in healthy donors (dated by TCRdb to about 2017). The library was made by the immunoSEQ multiplex PCR assay. The multiplex PCR relied on a mix of 60 forward primers for TCR Vbeta segments and 13 reverse primers for TCR Jbeta segments. In its TCRdb copy, this immuneACCESS table keeps in-frame sequences only and misses some clones. Where compared with another copy, unresolved V genes explain less than half of these, and the others have no known cause. The sample table records about 140,000 clones; 79% of these occur just once. About 6.8% of the sample belongs to the ten largest clones. The sequencing sample was made of PBMCs. Receptor source: a man aged 40-49 years in good health and CMV-seropositive.

The rearrangement joins TRBV27 to TRBJ2-3, with TRBD2 identical over 7 bases. CDR3 length: 14 residues. CDR1 is MNHEY, CDR2 SMNVEV, per germline (reference sequence). V was pared by 9 bases and J by 2 bases, with 8 bases of the junction left unmatched. Here the CDR3 DNA reads TGTGCCAGGGGTCTTAGCGGGCCCACAGATACGCAGTATTTT. Its translation: CARGLSGPTDTQYF.

The genes are TRBV5-1 and TRBJ1-1; TRBD1 matches 7 bases. The V and J ends lost 7 bases and 0 bases, in that order; junction bases with no gene match: 6. Germline lookup yields CDR1 SGHRS and CDR2 YFSETQ. CDR3 length: 14 residues. The DNA of the CDR3 is TGCGCCAGCTGCCGGGACAGCTTGAACACTGAAGCTTTCTTT. Its protein product is CASCRDSLNTEAFF.

V is TRBV27 and J is TRBJ1-5; D is possibly TRBD1 (6 bases). V was shortened by 2 bases and J by 1 base, with 6 bases between the two germline ends. The CDR3 extends over 14 amino acids. CDR1 and CDR2 from the germline V gene are MNHEY and SMNVEV (reference sequence). The CDR3 loop reads CASSLTGSNQPQHF. The CDR3 DNA is TGTGCCAGCAGTTTAACAGGGAGCAATCAGCCCCAGCATTTT.

The chain employs TRBV7-8 and TRBJ1-5, with D perhaps matching TRBD1 (5 bases). The germline gives CDR1 SGHVS, CDR2 FQNEAQ. This CDR3 region has 16 residues. The germline V and J ends were trimmed by 7 bases and 2 bases, with 18 bases remaining between them. The CDR3: CASTQSWAGGNQPQHF. In nucleotides, the CDR3 is TGTGCCAGCACCCAAAGCTGGGCGGGGGGCAATCAGCCCCAGCATTTT.

The rearrangement joins TRBV7-3 to TRBJ2-1, with 10 positions matching TRBD1. The ends lost 5 bases at V and 9 bases at J; junction bases unmatched: 10. Germline assignment: CDR1 SGHTA and CDR2 FQGTGA. CDR3 length: 15 residues. This chain's CDR3 is CASSPAGQGRLEQFF. The CDR3 coding sequence is TGTGCCAGCAGCCCAGCGGGACAGGGGAGACTTGAGCAGTTCTTC.

J is TRBJ1-2 and V is TRBV13; D may be TRBD1 (6 bases). Deletions cut 7 bases from V and 0 bases from J, with 21 bases between. The CDR3 spans 17 residues. Germline lookup yields CDR1 PRHDT and CDR2 FYEKMQ (reference sequence). The CDR3 region is CASTSRQAIEANYGYTF. Here the CDR3 DNA reads TGTGCCAGCACCTCCAGACAGGCGATTGAAGCTAACTATGGCTACACCTTC.

The chain is built from TRBV18 and TRBJ2-7, with D possibly TRBD1 on 6 matching bases. The CDR3 extends over 13 amino acids. The V gene's germline CDR1 is KGHSH and CDR2 LQKENI. The V gene lost 5 bases and the J gene lost 7 bases, with 15 bases spanning the gap. CDR3 nucleotide sequence: TGTGCCAGCTCAGTCAGGGGCGGAGGAGAGCAGTACTTC. It codes for CASSVRGGGEQYF.

The genes are TRBV2 and TRBJ1-1; D is perhaps TRBD1 (6 bases). Germline V lookup: CDR1 SNHLY, CDR2 FYNNEI. The V end lost 7 bases, the J end lost 1 base, and 16 bases lay between the germline ends. The CDR3 is 15 amino acids. In nucleotides, the CDR3 is TGTGCCAGCACCGGACCGATACAGGGGAACACTGAAGCTTTCTTT. It is translated as CASTGPIQGNTEAFF.

J is TRBJ1-1 and V is TRBV19; 8 bases agree with TRBD1. Per the germline V gene, CDR1 is LNHDA and CDR2 is SQIVND (reference sequence). The CDR3 runs to 13 residues. The V gene end was trimmed by 5 bases and the J gene end by 4 bases; junction bases not matched to a gene: 3. CDR3 amino acids: CASSDRGGTEAFF. Here the CDR3 DNA reads TGTGCCAGTAGTGACAGGGGAGGCACTGAAGCTTTCTTT.

V and J are TRBV5-4 and TRBJ2-7; TRBD2 matches 13 bases. V shed 5 bases and J 12 bases; nucleotides not matched to a gene: 11. CDR1 is SGHNT and CDR2 is YYREEE in the germline V gene (reference sequence). This CDR3 has 14 residues. CDR3 coding DNA: TGTGCCAGCAGTCCCGGACTAGCGGGAGAAAGGCTGTACTTC. Amino acid sequence: CASSPGLAGERLYF.

The CDR3 DNA is TGTGCCAGCAGCCGGGGGGGGGAGGGGTACAATGAGCAGTTCTTC. Protein product: CASSRGGEGYNEQFF. The gene calls are TRBV5-4 and TRBJ2-1; 8 bases are a match to TRBD2. Trimming removed 4 bases from V and 4 bases from J; junction bases left unmatched: 7. The germline V gene has CDR1 SGHNT and CDR2 YYREEE (reference sequence). The CDR3 contains 15 residues.

V usage is TRBV18 and J usage is TRBJ1-1; 9 bases are shared with TRBD1. This CDR3 is built from 16 residues. Germline V gives CDR1 KGHSH, CDR2 LQKENI. The V segment lost 6 bases and the J segment 4 bases; nucleotides outside the gene matches: 12. Here the CDR3 DNA reads TGTGCCAGCTCGGACCGGGACAGGGTGCTTAGCACTGAAGCTTTCTTT. Translated: CASSDRDRVLSTEAFF.

Of note for this clone: One junction end does not reproduce the germline sequence, and a read error may be involved. V gene TRBV7-9 combines with J gene TRBJ1-1; D might be TRBD1 (6 bases). Germline V CDR1 and CDR2: SEHNR, FQNEAQ (reference sequence). CDR3 size: 12 residues. CDR3 sequence: CSSSLGQKEAFF. CDR3 nucleotide sequence: TGTTCCAGCAGCTTAGGACAGAAAGAAGCTTTCTTT.

The rearrangement joins TRBV6-6 to TRBJ1-4, with 9 bases identical to TRBD1. Looked up from germline, CDR1 is MNHNY and CDR2 is SVGAGI (reference sequence). Trimming took 4 bases from V and 10 from J; bases not matched to a gene: 4. CDR3 length: 13 residues. The CDR3 region has the DNA TGTGCCAGCAGTTCACAGGGGGCAGGAAAACTGTTTTTT. It yields the protein CASSSQGAGKLFF.

The J gene is TRBJ2-7, the V gene TRBV19; 7 nucleotides line up with TRBD1. The V segment lost 1 base and the J segment 4 bases; nucleotides outside the gene matches: 7. The CDR3 contains 15 residues. From germline, CDR1 is LNHDA and CDR2 SQIVND (reference sequence). Written as DNA, the CDR3 is TGTGCCAGTAGTATAGCCGAGACAGGGATTTACGAGCAGTACTTC. The encoded protein is CASSIAETGIYEQYF. The full variable domain, with the rest looked up from reference TRBV19 and TRBJ2-7, is DGGITQSPKYLFRKEGQNVTLSCEQNLNHDAMYWYRQDPGQGLRLIYYSQIVNDFQKGDIAEGYSVSREKKESFPLTVTSAQKNPTAFYLCASSIAETGIYEQYFGPGTRLTVT.

This chain connects TRBV5-5 to TRBJ1-2, with TRBD1 matching 7 bases. The CDR3 sequence is 14 residues long. V shed 2 bases and J 4 bases; nucleotides not matched to a gene: 5. Germline CDR1 is SGHKS and CDR2 is YYEKEE (reference sequence). In DNA, the CDR3 is TGTGCCAGCAGCTTTCGACAGGGTCCCTATGGCTACACCTTC. This translates into CASSFRQGPYGYTF.

CDR3 DNA: TGTGCCAGCAGCTTGGGCGGAGGGTACAATGAGCAGTTCTTC. This gives the protein CASSLGGGYNEQFF. The genes are TRBV5-4 and TRBJ2-1, with a weak D call TRBD2 (6 bases). This CDR3 comprises 14 residues. Trimming removed 0 bases at V and 4 bases at J, with 8 bases between. Germline values: CDR1 SGHNT, CDR2 YYREEE (reference sequence).

V and J are TRBV14 and TRBJ2-2, with D unclear. The CDR3 extends over 14 amino acids. Trimming left V 2 bases short and J 4 bases short, with 8 bases between. Germline V CDR1 and CDR2: SGHDN, FVKESK. DNA for the CDR3: TGTGCCAGCAGCCAATATACACGCACCGGGGAGCTGTTTTTT. Translating it yields CASSQYTRTGELFF.

A few counts support this clone. Here the CDR3 reads CASSYGDYNEQFF. DNA for the CDR3: TGTGCCAGCAGTTACGGAGACTACAATGAGCAGTTCTTC. The rearrangement uses TRBV6-6 and TRBJ2-1, with D unresolved. The germline gives CDR1 MNHNY, CDR2 SVGAGI (reference sequence). V gave up 2 bases and J gave up 3 bases, with 5 bases separating them. CDR3 length: 13 residues.

The rearrangement links TRBV5-1 to TRBJ1-1; D gene ambiguous. The length of the CDR3 is 11 residues. V lost 0 bases, J lost 7 bases, and 4 bases lay in between. The germline V gene has CDR1 SGHRS and CDR2 YFSETQ. The CDR3 reads CASSLDFEAFF. The CDR3, as DNA: TGCGCCAGCAGCTTGGACTTTGAAGCTTTCTTT.

This chain uses TRBV19 with TRBJ2-5, with TRBD2 identical over 14 bases. With V trimmed by 10 bases and J by 5 bases, 3 bases remained unmatched. The CDR3 consists of 13 residues. Germline V gene sequence: CDR1 LNHDA, CDR2 SQIVND (reference sequence). The CDR3 region has the DNA TGTGCCACACGGACTAGCGGGGGGGAGACCCAGTACTTC. It codes for CATRTSGGETQYF. The entire variable domain, with the rest obtained from reference TRBV19 and TRBJ2-5, is as follows: DGGITQSPKYLFRKEGQNVTLSCEQNLNHDAMYWYRQDPGQGLRLIYYSQIVNDFQKGDIAEGYSVSREKKESFPLTVTSAQKNPTAFYLCATRTSGGETQYFGPGTRLLVL.

This clone was counted only a few times. This sequence joins TRBV6-5 and TRBJ1-4; the D gene is possibly TRBD1 (6 bases). V lost 5 bases, J lost 6 bases, and 13 bases lay in between. There are 14 residues in the CDR3. In germline, CDR1 is MNHEY, CDR2 SVGAGI. CDR3 bases: TGTGCCAGCAGTCGGACAGCCAGCGATGAAAAACTGTTTTTT. Translated, it gives CASSRTASDEKLFF.

The rearrangement joins TRBV2 to TRBJ1-1; 7 bases are shared with TRBD1. The CDR3 length is 13 residues. CDR1 is SNHLY, CDR2 FYNNEI, per germline. With 2 bases clipped from V and 10 bases from J, the junction kept 7 bases outside the gene matches. This CDR3 reads CASSEYKGAVAFF. CDR3 bases: TGTGCCAGCAGTGAATATAAGGGGGCGGTAGCTTTCTTT.

This chain uses TRBV19 with TRBJ2-3, with D possibly being TRBD2 (6 bases). Germline CDR1 is LNHDA and CDR2 is SQIVND (reference sequence). V lost 6 bases to trimming and J lost 2 bases, with 6 bases between them. The CDR3 has 12 amino acids. The CDR3 region has the DNA TGTGCCAGTAGGGACTACACAGATACGCAGTATTTT. Translating gives CASRDYTDTQYF.

The chain combines TRBV7-9 with TRBJ1-4; 7 nucleotides agree with TRBD1. The CDR3 is 16 residues long. Germline V CDR1 and CDR2: SEHNR, FQNEAQ (reference sequence). V dropped 6 bases and J dropped 5; count of bases not matched to a gene: 12. The CDR3: CASSSTSTGLNEKLFF. Written as DNA, the CDR3 is TGTGCCAGCAGTTCTACCTCGACAGGGTTAAATGAAAAACTGTTTTTT. The full variable domain, with the rest looked up from reference TRBV7-9 and TRBJ1-4, is DTGVSQNPRHKITKRGQNVTFRCDPISEHNRLYWYRQTLGQGPEFLTYFQNEAQLEKSRLLSDRFSAERPKGSFSTLEIQRTEQGDSAMYLCASSSTSTGLNEKLFFGSGTQLSVL.

This chain links TRBV6-1 with TRBJ2-7; 12 nucleotides align to TRBD2. Trimming took 2 bases from V and 7 from J; bases not matched to a gene: 12. This CDR3 region has 17 residues. Germline V gene sequence: CDR1 MNHNS, CDR2 SASEGT. The CDR3 bases are TGTGCCAGCAGTGAAATACCGGCTAGCGGGAGGGCCCGGGAGCAGTACTTC. This translates into CASSEIPASGRAREQYF.

J is TRBJ2-7 and V is TRBV6-1, with 12 bases identical to TRBD2. The germline CDR1 and CDR2 sequences are MNHNS and SASEGT. The CDR3 is 14 amino acids. J gave up 5 bases and V 2 bases, and 1 base lay outside the gene matches. CDR3 DNA sequence: TGTGCCAGCAGTGAATCTAGCGGGAGGGACGAGCAGTACTTC. Amino acid sequence: CASSESSGRDEQYF.

The chain is built from TRBV27 and TRBJ2-7, with a tentative D call TRBD2 (6 bases). The V gene's germline CDR1 is MNHEY and CDR2 SMNVEV (reference sequence). V lost 0 bases to trimming and J lost 4 bases, with 10 bases between them. The CDR3 is made up of 14 amino acids. The CDR3 reads CASSLSKGRYEQYF. CDR3 nucleotides: TGTGCCAGCAGTTTATCGAAAGGGAGGTACGAGCAGTACTTC.

This clone showed up just a few times. This chain links TRBV29-1 with TRBJ2-7; the match to TRBD1 covers 8 bases. This CDR3 comprises 13 residues. In germline, CDR1 is SQVTM, CDR2 ANQGSEA. Trimming took 1 base from V and 3 from J; bases not matched to a gene: 2. Here the CDR3 reads CSVEGQGRYEQYF. Here the CDR3 DNA reads TGCAGCGTTGAAGGACAGGGGCGCTACGAGCAGTACTTC.

This clone came up a few times. The V and J genes are TRBV27 and TRBJ1-2, with a tentative D call TRBD1 (5 bases). The ends were cut back, 6 bases at V and 4 bases at J, with 15 bases in the middle. The CDR3 runs to 14 residues. In germline, CDR1 is MNHEY, CDR2 SMNVEV (reference sequence). The CDR3 coding sequence is TGTGCCAGCAGGGCAACAGGAATTCCCTATGGCTACACCTTC. This codes for CASRATGIPYGYTF.

The chain uses TRBV6-4 and TRBJ1-5; TRBD1 might be the D (5 bases). The CDR3 consists of 13 residues. V gave up 8 bases and J gave up 4 bases, with 12 bases separating them. The V gene's germline CDR1 is MRHNA and CDR2 SNTAGT. The CDR3 sequence: CASSQGWNQPQHF. Here the CDR3 DNA reads TGTGCCAGCTCTCAGGGATGGAATCAGCCCCAGCATTTT.

The chain couples TRBV5-1 to TRBJ2-7, with D possibly being TRBD1 (7 bases). The CDR3 has 14 residues. CDR1 is SGHRS and CDR2 is YFSETQ in the germline V gene. Trimming pared 4 bases from V and 1 base from J, leaving 12 bases between. CDR3 nucleotide sequence: TGCGCCAGCAGCCCGGAGGGGGCGTCCTACGAGCAGTACTTC. Translated: CASSPEGASYEQYF.